A selection of T cell receptor beta chains follows, all from one sample in a study of cytomegalovirus exposure and HLA in healthy donors. TCRdb's table, derived via immunoSEQ multiplex PCR, lists solely in-frame clones and lacks some. The sample records tens of thousands of clones, 81% being singletons. The sample consisted of PBMCs. The receptors shown here come from a woman in her twenties or thirties in good health and CMV-seronegative. Each CDR3 is given with its conserved first and last residue. The D gene is left open where the match is weak. Size is stated for part of the rows, as once, few or many counts, or as a class when the clone is expanded.

abundance: NA
v_gene: TRBV7-6
j_gene: TRBJ2-7
d_gene: NA
CDR3nt: TGTGCCAGCAGCTTAGTAAGCGGTCCGATCTACGAGCAGTACTTC
CDR3aa: CASSLVSGPIYEQYF

abundance: few
v_gene: TRBV21-1
j_gene: TRBJ1-5
d_gene: NA
CDR3nt: TGTGCCAGCAGCAAGGACTGGGACTCCAGGTTTTGCAATCAGCCCCAGCATTTT
CDR3aa: CASSKDWDSRFCNQPQHF

abundance: few
v_gene: TRBV4-1
j_gene: TRBJ2-7
d_gene: NA
CDR3nt: TGCGCCAGCGGGGAGATCTACGAGCAGTACTTC
CDR3aa: CASGEIYEQYF

abundance: NA
v_gene: TRBV6-5
j_gene: TRBJ2-3
d_gene: NA
CDR3nt: TGTGCCAGCAGTTACTCCTGGGACACGGGGACAGATACGCAGTATTTT
CDR3aa: CASSYSWDTGTDTQYF

abundance: NA
v_gene: TRBV18
j_gene: TRBJ2-7
d_gene: NA
CDR3nt: TGTGCCAGCTCACCCCCGGACACCCCCTACGAGCAGTACTTC
CDR3aa: CASSPPDTPYEQYF

abundance: NA
v_gene: TRBV28
j_gene: TRBJ1-5
d_gene: NA
CDR3nt: TGTGCCAGCAGTTCCTCATCGGGGGGTCGGCAGCCCCAGCATTTT
CDR3aa: CASSSSSGGRQPQHF

abundance: NA
v_gene: TRBV6-1
j_gene: TRBJ2-2
d_gene: NA
CDR3nt: TGTGCCAGCAGTAGCAGGGTTTCTCACGGGGAGCTGTTTTTT
CDR3aa: CASSSRVSHGELFF

abundance: NA
v_gene: TRBV6-6
j_gene: TRBJ2-1
d_gene: NA
CDR3nt: TGTGCCAGCAGTACACAGGGTCACGGCAATGAGCAGTTCTTC
CDR3aa: CASSTQGHGNEQFF

abundance: NA
v_gene: TRBV30
j_gene: TRBJ2-3
d_gene: NA
CDR3nt: TGTGCCTGGAGTGTAATGCGGGGCGTATCGTACACAGATACGCAGTATTTT
CDR3aa: CAWSVMRGVSYTDTQYF

abundance: NA
v_gene: TRBV11-2
j_gene: TRBJ2-1
d_gene: TRBD2
CDR3nt: TGTGCCAGCAGCTTGAGAAGGCGGGAGGGCCACGGTGAGCAGTTCTTC
CDR3aa: CASSLRRREGHGEQFF

abundance: NA
v_gene: TRBV28
j_gene: TRBJ2-7
d_gene: TRBD1
CDR3nt: TGTGCCAGCAGTTCACCGGGACAGGGGGTCGAGCAGTACTTC
CDR3aa: CASSSPGQGVEQYF

abundance: NA
v_gene: TRBV6-1
j_gene: TRBJ2-2
d_gene: NA
CDR3nt: TGTGCCAGCAGTGAAGCTCTAGGTCCCTCAAACACCGGGGAGCTGTTTTTT
CDR3aa: CASSEALGPSNTGELFF

abundance: NA
v_gene: TRBV5-6
j_gene: TRBJ1-2
d_gene: NA
CDR3nt: TGTGCCAGCAGCTTGTACGGGGAGATTGGCGGCTACACCTTC
CDR3aa: CASSLYGEIGGYTF

abundance: NA
v_gene: TRBV21-1
j_gene: TRBJ1-4
d_gene: NA
CDR3nt: TGTGCCATCAACACTACGCGGCGTGAAAAACTGTTTTTT
CDR3aa: CAINTTRREKLFF

abundance: NA
v_gene: TRBV28
j_gene: TRBJ2-1
d_gene: TRBD2
CDR3nt: TGTGCCAGCACCCTCCGGGACCCCGGGGGGGATGAGCAGTTCTTC
CDR3aa: CASTLRDPGGDEQFF

abundance: NA
v_gene: TRBV28
j_gene: TRBJ1-5
d_gene: NA
CDR3nt: TGTGCCAGCAGTTCCGACAGGTTCGATCAGCCCCAGCATTTT
CDR3aa: CASSSDRFDQPQHF

abundance: NA
v_gene: TRBV27
j_gene: TRBJ1-1
d_gene: NA
CDR3nt: TGTGCCAGCAGTTTTCAGGGGATCCCCGTTCACACTGAAGCTTTCTTT
CDR3aa: CASSFQGIPVHTEAFF

abundance: NA
v_gene: TRBV4-1
j_gene: TRBJ2-7
d_gene: TRBD2
CDR3nt: TGCGCCAGCAGCCAAGGCGGCGGGAGAGGGTCCTACGAGCAGTACTTC
CDR3aa: CASSQGGGRGSYEQYF

abundance: NA
v_gene: TRBV29-1
j_gene: TRBJ2-1
d_gene: NA
CDR3nt: TGCAGCGCCCCGGCGTCAGTAGGAGGTATCATCTCCTACAATGAGCAGTTCTTC
CDR3aa: CSAPASVGGIISYNEQFF

abundance: NA
v_gene: TRBV9
j_gene: TRBJ2-7
d_gene: TRBD1
CDR3nt: TGTGCCAGCAGCGCCGGACAGGGGACGGGAGAGCAGTACTTC
CDR3aa: CASSAGQGTGEQYF

abundance: NA
v_gene: TRBV28
j_gene: TRBJ2-3
d_gene: NA
CDR3nt: TGTGCCAGCAGCAAACAGGGCAGCACAGATACGCAGTATTTT
CDR3aa: CASSKQGSTDTQYF

abundance: NA
v_gene: TRBV19
j_gene: TRBJ1-5
d_gene: NA
CDR3nt: TGTGCCAGTGCCTCTCCGGGAAGCAAGCAGCCCCAGCATTTT
CDR3aa: CASASPGSKQPQHF

abundance: NA
v_gene: TRBV7-7
j_gene: TRBJ2-1
d_gene: TRBD1
CDR3nt: TGTGCTAGCAGCTTAGCCCAGGGGGATCGTGGTGAGCAGTTCTTC
CDR3aa: CASSLAQGDRGEQFF

abundance: NA
v_gene: TRBV19
j_gene: TRBJ1-1
d_gene: NA
CDR3nt: TGTGCCAGTAGACTACCACAGGGAACTGAAGCTTTCTTT
CDR3aa: CASRLPQGTEAFF

abundance: NA
v_gene: TRBV7-9
j_gene: TRBJ2-7
d_gene: NA
CDR3nt: TGTGCCAGCAGTACAGGCGACGAGCAGTACTTC
CDR3aa: CASSTGDEQYF

abundance: NA
v_gene: TRBV5-5
j_gene: TRBJ1-2
d_gene: TRBD1
CDR3nt: TGTGCCAGCAGCTTGAGGGACAGGGGATATGGCTACACCTTC
CDR3aa: CASSLRDRGYGYTF

abundance: NA
v_gene: TRBV6-5
j_gene: TRBJ1-5
d_gene: TRBD1
CDR3nt: TGTGCCAGCAGTTTTCACGGGACAGGGACCCATCAGCCCCAGCATTTT
CDR3aa: CASSFHGTGTHQPQHF

abundance: NA
v_gene: TRBV10-1
j_gene: TRBJ1-1
d_gene: TRBD1
CDR3nt: TGCGCCAGCAGCGGACAGGGGGCGCAGGAAGGCCCTGAAGCTTTCTTT
CDR3aa: CASSGQGAQEGPEAFF

abundance: NA
v_gene: TRBV28
j_gene: TRBJ2-2
d_gene: NA
CDR3nt: TGTGCCAGCAGACTACAGGGAGCCACCGGGGAGCTGTTTTTT
CDR3aa: CASRLQGATGELFF

abundance: NA
v_gene: TRBV7-9
j_gene: TRBJ2-7
d_gene: NA
CDR3nt: TGTGCCAGCAGCTCGGACAACCTTTACGAGCAGTACTTC
CDR3aa: CASSSDNLYEQYF

abundance: NA
v_gene: TRBV9
j_gene: TRBJ2-2
d_gene: NA
CDR3nt: TGTGCCAGCAGCGTAGGTAGTGGGAGGCGCGTCACCGGGGAGCTGTTTTTT
CDR3aa: CASSVGSGRRVTGELFF

abundance: once
v_gene: TRBV5-1
j_gene: TRBJ1-2
d_gene: NA
CDR3nt: TGCGCCAGCAGGGGGGCTTTGGGCAATGGCTACACCTTC
CDR3aa: CASRGALGNGYTF

abundance: NA
v_gene: TRBV28
j_gene: TRBJ2-7
d_gene: TRBD2
CDR3nt: TGTGCCAGCAGTATTAGCGGGACTGGGGACGAGCAGTACTTC
CDR3aa: CASSISGTGDEQYF

abundance: NA
v_gene: TRBV6-5
j_gene: TRBJ2-7
d_gene: NA
CDR3nt: TGTGCCAGCAGTCCACGGGGTTTGGTGAGTTACGAGCAGTACTTC
CDR3aa: CASSPRGLVSYEQYF

abundance: NA
v_gene: TRBV7-2
j_gene: TRBJ2-1
d_gene: NA
CDR3nt: TGTGCCAGCAGCTTAGTGGGGGGAGATATTGAGCAGTTCTTC
CDR3aa: CASSLVGGDIEQFF

abundance: NA
v_gene: TRBV9
j_gene: TRBJ2-7
d_gene: TRBD2
CDR3nt: TGTGCCAGCAGCGGTAGCGGGGGCCTCTACGAGCAGTACTTC
CDR3aa: CASSGSGGLYEQYF

abundance: NA
v_gene: TRBV27
j_gene: TRBJ2-7
d_gene: NA
CDR3nt: TGTGCCAGCGGAGGCCCCACCTACGAGCAGTACTTC
CDR3aa: CASGGPTYEQYF